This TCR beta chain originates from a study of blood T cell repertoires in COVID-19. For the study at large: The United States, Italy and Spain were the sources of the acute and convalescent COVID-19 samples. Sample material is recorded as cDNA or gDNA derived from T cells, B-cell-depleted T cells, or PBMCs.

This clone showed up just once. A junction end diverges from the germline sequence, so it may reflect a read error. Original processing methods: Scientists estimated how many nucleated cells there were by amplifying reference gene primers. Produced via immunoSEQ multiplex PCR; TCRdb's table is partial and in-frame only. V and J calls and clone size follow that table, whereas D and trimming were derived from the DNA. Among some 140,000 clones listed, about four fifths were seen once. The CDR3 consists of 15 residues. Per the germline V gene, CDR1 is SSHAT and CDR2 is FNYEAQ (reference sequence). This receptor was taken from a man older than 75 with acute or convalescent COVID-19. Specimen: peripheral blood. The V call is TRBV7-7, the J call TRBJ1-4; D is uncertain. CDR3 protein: CASSLAPGLNEKLFF. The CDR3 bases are TGTGCTAGCAGCTTAGCCCCGGGTCTGAATGAAAAACTGTTTTTT.